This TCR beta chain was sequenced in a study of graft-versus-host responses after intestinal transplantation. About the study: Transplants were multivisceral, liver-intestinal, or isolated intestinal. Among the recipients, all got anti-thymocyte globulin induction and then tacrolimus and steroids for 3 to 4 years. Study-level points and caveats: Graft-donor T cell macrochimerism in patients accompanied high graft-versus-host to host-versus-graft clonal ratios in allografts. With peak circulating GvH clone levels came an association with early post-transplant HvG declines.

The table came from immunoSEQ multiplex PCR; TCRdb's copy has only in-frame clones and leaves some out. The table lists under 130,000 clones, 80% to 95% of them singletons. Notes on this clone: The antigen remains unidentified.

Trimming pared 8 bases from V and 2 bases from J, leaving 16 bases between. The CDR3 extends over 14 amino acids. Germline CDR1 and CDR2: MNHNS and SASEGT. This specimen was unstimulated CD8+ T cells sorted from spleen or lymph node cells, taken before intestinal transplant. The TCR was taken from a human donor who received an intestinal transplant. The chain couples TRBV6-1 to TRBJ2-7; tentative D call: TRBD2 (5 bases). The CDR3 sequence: CASSAGVGTYEQYF. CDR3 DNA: TGTGCCAGCTCCGCCGGGGTTGGGACCTACGAGCAGTACTTC.